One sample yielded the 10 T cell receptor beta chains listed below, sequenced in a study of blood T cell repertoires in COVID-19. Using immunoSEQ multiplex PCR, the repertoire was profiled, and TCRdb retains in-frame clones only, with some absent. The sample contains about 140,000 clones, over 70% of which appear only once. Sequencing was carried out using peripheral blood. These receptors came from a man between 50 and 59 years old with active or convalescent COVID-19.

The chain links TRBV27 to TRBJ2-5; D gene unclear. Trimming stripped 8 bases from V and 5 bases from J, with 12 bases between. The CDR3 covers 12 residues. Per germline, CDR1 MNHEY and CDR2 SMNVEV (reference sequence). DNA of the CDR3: TGTGCCAGCGGAACCCTGGAGGAGACCCAGTACTTC. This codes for CASGTLEETQYF.

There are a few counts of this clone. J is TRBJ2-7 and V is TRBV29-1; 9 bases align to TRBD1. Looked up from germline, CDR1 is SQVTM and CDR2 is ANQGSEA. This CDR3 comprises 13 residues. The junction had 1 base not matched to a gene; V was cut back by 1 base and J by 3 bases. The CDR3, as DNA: TGCAGCGTTGAAGTGGACAGGGGCTACGAGCAGTACTTC. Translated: CSVEVDRGYEQYF.

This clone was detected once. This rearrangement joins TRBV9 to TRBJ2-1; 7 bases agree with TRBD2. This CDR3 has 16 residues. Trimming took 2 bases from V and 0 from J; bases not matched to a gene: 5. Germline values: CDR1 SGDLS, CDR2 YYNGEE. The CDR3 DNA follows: TGTGCCAGCAGCGTTACTAGCGCCAGCTCCTACAATGAGCAGTTCTTC. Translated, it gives CASSVTSASSYNEQFF.

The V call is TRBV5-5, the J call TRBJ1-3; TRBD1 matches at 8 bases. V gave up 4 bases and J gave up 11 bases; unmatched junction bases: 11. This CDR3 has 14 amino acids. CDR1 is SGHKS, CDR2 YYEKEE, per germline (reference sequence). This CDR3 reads CASSPGTGGGAIYF. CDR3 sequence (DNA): TGTGCCAGCAGCCCAGGGACAGGTGGCGGGGCCATATATTTT.

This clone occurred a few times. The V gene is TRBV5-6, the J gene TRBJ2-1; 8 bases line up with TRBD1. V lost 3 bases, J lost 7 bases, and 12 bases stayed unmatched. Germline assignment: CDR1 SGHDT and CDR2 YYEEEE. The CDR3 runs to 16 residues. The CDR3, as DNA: TGTGCCAGCAGCTCCGGGACAGGTTCATTTAAGAATGAGCAGTTCTTC. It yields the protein CASSSGTGSFKNEQFF.

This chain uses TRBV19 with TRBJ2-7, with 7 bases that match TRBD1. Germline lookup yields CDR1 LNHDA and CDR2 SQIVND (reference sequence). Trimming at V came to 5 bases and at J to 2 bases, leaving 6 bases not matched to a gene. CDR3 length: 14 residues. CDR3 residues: CASSYGTDTYEQYF. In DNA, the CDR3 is TGTGCCAGTAGTTACGGGACAGACACCTACGAGCAGTACTTC.

The CDR3 here is CASSLFQALSGNTIYF. CDR3 nucleotides: TGTGCCAGCAGTTTATTCCAGGCCCTCTCTGGAAACACCATATATTTT. The rearrangement uses TRBV28 and TRBJ1-3; D remains ambiguous. Germline CDR1 MDHEN, CDR2 SYDVKM. CDR3 length: 16 amino acids. V was pared by 1 base and J by 0 bases, with 10 bases between.

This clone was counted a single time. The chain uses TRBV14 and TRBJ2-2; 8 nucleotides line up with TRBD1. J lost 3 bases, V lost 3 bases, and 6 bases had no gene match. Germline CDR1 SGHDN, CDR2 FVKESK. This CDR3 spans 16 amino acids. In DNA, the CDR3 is TGTGCCAGCAGCCAGAGGACAGGGCAATACACCGGGGAGCTGTTTTTT. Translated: CASSQRTGQYTGELFF.

CDR3 in amino acids: CASIQGVVLGTEAFF. In DNA, the CDR3 is TGTGCCAGCATCCAGGGGGTGGTCTTAGGAACTGAAGCTTTCTTT. V usage is TRBV28 and J usage is TRBJ1-1; 7 bases map to TRBD1. This CDR3 is built from 15 residues. J gave up 5 bases and V 7 bases, and 13 bases lay outside the gene matches. Per the germline V gene, CDR1 is MDHEN and CDR2 is SYDVKM.

The CDR3 spells CASSAFMGSLGGTEAFF. In nucleotides, the CDR3 is TGCGCCAGCAGCGCTTTTATGGGATCACTCGGGGGCACTGAAGCTTTCTTT. V and J are TRBV5-1 and TRBJ1-1, with D possibly matching TRBD1 (5 bases). V shed 4 bases and J shed 4 bases, with 23 bases lying between them. The V gene's germline CDR1 is SGHRS and CDR2 YFSETQ. The CDR3 has 17 residues. Full variable domain (rest looked up from reference TRBV5-1 and TRBJ1-1): KAGVTQTPRYLIKTRGQQVTLSCSPISGHRSVSWYQQTPGQGLQFLFEYFSETQRNKGNFPGRFSGRQFSNSRSEMNVSTLELGDSALYLCASSAFMGSLGGTEAFFGQGTRLTVV.